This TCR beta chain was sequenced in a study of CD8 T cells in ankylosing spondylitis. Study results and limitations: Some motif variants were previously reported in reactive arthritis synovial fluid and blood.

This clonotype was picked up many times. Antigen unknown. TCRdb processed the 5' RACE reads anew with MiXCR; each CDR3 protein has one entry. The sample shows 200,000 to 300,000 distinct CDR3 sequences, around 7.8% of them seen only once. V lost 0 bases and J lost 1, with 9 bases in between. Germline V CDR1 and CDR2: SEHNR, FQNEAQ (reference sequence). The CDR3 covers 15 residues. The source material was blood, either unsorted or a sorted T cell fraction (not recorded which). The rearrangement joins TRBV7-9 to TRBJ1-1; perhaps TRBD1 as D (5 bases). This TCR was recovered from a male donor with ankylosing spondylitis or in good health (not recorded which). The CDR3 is CASSLAGGENTEAFF. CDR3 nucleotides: TGTGCCAGCAGCTTAGCCGGAGGGGAGAACACTGAAGCTTTCTTT.